This T cell receptor (beta chain) was documented in a study of blood T cell repertoires in COVID-19. The wider study: Spain, Italy and the United States supplied samples that represented acute and convalescent COVID-19. PBMCs, B-cell-depleted T cells, or T cells provided the cDNA or gDNA that made up the material.

Germline V gene sequence: CDR1 MNHEY, CDR2 SVGEGT. V shed 5 bases and J shed 6 bases, with 23 bases lying between them. This CDR3 comprises 17 residues. How the authors handled the data: Estimation of nucleated cell counts was performed using reference gene primer amplification. Only in-frame clones appear in the TCRdb table, and some are missing; sequencing was by immunoSEQ multiplex PCR. V and J calls and clone size are as listed in that table; D and trimming were resolved from the DNA. The sample consists of about 160,000 clones, roughly 73% of them appearing once. The receptor's source is a man aged 65-85 years with acute or convalescent COVID-19. V is TRBV6-2 or TRBV6-3 and J is TRBJ2-1, with D tentatively TRBD2 (7 bases). The sequenced material came from peripheral blood. The CDR3 is CASSPQGGAGEGNEQFF. CDR3 bases: TGTGCCAGCAGTCCACAGGGTGGGGCGGGAGAAGGCAATGAGCAGTTCTTC.